Listed here are 25 T cell receptor beta chains from one sample, sequenced in a study of blood T cell repertoires in COVID-19. The method was immunoSEQ multiplex PCR; TCRdb's version includes in-frame clones alone and lacks a portion of them. The sample lists approximately 80,000 clones; about 87% were seen once. Sequencing was performed on peripheral blood. All receptors derive from a human donor in a cohort sampled during active COVID-19.

The chain combines TRBV12-3 or TRBV12-4 with TRBJ1-1; no reliable D call. This CDR3 region has 11 residues. Between the trimmed V and J ends, which lost 3 bases and 5 bases, there was a span of 4 bases. The CDR3 DNA is TGTGCCAGCAGTTTGGAGACTGAAGCTTTCTTT. Translating it yields CASSLETEAFF.

Sample share makes this clone medium-sized. The rearrangement uses TRBV2 and TRBJ2-3; tentative D call: TRBD1 (6 bases). V was cut by 6 bases and J by 0 bases, with 7 bases left in between. Germline V gene sequence: CDR1 SNHLY, CDR2 FYNNEI. This CDR3 is 13 amino acids long. The CDR3 region is CASRTGSTDTQYF. The CDR3 DNA sequence: TGTGCCAGCAGGACAGGTAGCACAGATACGCAGTATTTT.

Judged by abundance, this clone is medium-sized. V gene TRBV14 combines with J gene TRBJ1-6; 7 bases are a match to TRBD1. CDR3 length: 16 amino acids. Germline loops: CDR1 SGHDN, CDR2 FVKESK. V lost 4 bases and J lost 8; bases outside the gene matches: 11. The CDR3 here is CASSPLPTGRYSPLHF. The DNA for the CDR3 is TGTGCCAGCAGCCCCCTCCCGACAGGGAGATATTCACCCCTCCACTTT. Full variable domain (outside the CDR3, taken from reference TRBV14 and TRBJ1-6): EAGVTQFPSHSVIEKGQTVTLRCDPISGHDNLYWYRRVMGKEIKFLLHFVKESKQDESGMPNNRFLAERTGGTYSTLKVQPAELEDSGVYFCASSPLPTGRYSPLHFGNGTRLTVT.

The rearrangement links TRBV3-1 (or the pseudogene TRBV3-2) to TRBJ2-5; TRBD2 agrees at 11 bases. CDR3 length: 18 amino acids. V lost 3 bases, J lost 2 bases, and 11 bases stayed unmatched. Germline CDR1 is LGHDT and CDR2 is YNNKEL (reference sequence). The CDR3 sequence is CASSHLAGGSMSQETQYF. The CDR3 bases are TGTGCCAGCAGCCATCTAGCGGGGGGCTCCATGTCACAAGAGACCCAGTACTTC.

The chain couples TRBV28 to TRBJ1-4; TRBD1 matches at 7 bases. Germline V gene lookup returns CDR1 MDHEN and CDR2 SYDVKM. The J segment lost 5 bases and the V segment lost 5 bases, leaving 8 bases of the junction unmatched. CDR3 length equals 15 residues. DNA of the CDR3: TGTGCCAGCAGTCCTCCCGGGACAGAGAATGAAAAACTGTTTTTT. Its protein is CASSPPGTENEKLFF.

The chain couples TRBV30 to TRBJ2-3, with a weak D call TRBD1 (8 bases). Per the germline V gene, CDR1 is GTSNPN and CDR2 is SVGIG (reference sequence). This CDR3 has 13 residues. V was shortened by 4 bases and J by 4 bases, with 12 bases between the two germline ends. This CDR3 reads CAWNRGGPDTQYF. CDR3 DNA sequence: TGTGCCTGGAACAGGGGGGGCCCAGATACGCAGTATTTT. The full variable domain, rest sourced from reference TRBV30 and TRBJ2-3, is SQTIHQWPATLVQPVGSPLSLECTVEGTSNPNLYWYRQAAGRGLQLLFYSVGIGQISSEVPQNLSASRPQDRQFILSSKKLLLSDSGFYLCAWNRGGPDTQYFGPGTRLTVL.

The DNA of the CDR3 is TGTGCCAGCAGTGACTCCTTTGGGGACAGGTCCCGATTGTACTTC. Translation: CASSDSFGDRSRLYF. The V gene is TRBV6-4, the J gene TRBJ2-7, with TRBD1 matching 8 bases. The CDR3 sequence is 15 residues long. V shed 0 bases and J 12 bases; nucleotides not matched to a gene: 13. The germline V gene encodes CDR1 MRHNA and CDR2 SNTAGT.

This chain joins TRBV6-5 and TRBJ2-5; D possibly corresponds to TRBD2 (5 bases). The CDR3 covers 15 residues. Germline V gene lookup returns CDR1 MNHEY and CDR2 SVGAGI. V was clipped by 5 bases and J by 2 bases, with 15 bases between them. CDR3 bases: TGTGCCAGCAGTCCCCGGGCAGGCGGGCAAGAGACCCAGTACTTC. It yields the protein CASSPRAGGQETQYF.

V and J are TRBV19 and TRBJ1-4; D ambiguous. Trimming left V 1 base short and J 2 bases short, with 8 bases between. In germline, CDR1 is LNHDA, CDR2 SQIVND (reference sequence). The CDR3 spans 15 residues. The CDR3 loop reads CASSIAGGTNEKLFF. The CDR3 region has the DNA TGTGCCAGTAGTATAGCTGGAGGTACTAATGAAAAACTGTTTTTT.

The chain employs TRBV7-2 and TRBJ2-3, with D possibly being TRBD2 (5 bases). CDR1 and CDR2 from the germline V gene are SGHTA and FQGNSA. CDR3 length: 15 amino acids. Trimming pared 6 bases from V and 0 bases from J, leaving 13 bases between. CDR3 DNA sequence: TGTGCCAGCAGGACTACGCTGGCCAGCACAGATACGCAGTATTTT. Translating gives CASRTTLASTDTQYF.

In DNA, the CDR3 is TGTGCCAGCAGCATCGGACAGGGGGCAGGTTCCTATAATTCACCCCTCCACTTT. The encoded protein is CASSIGQGAGSYNSPLHF. The chain combines TRBV5-4 with TRBJ1-6, with 11 bases identical to TRBD1. V lost 4 bases to trimming and J lost 1 base; unmatched junction nucleotides: 7. Germline values: CDR1 SGHNT, CDR2 YYREEE (reference sequence). The CDR3 is made up of 18 amino acids. Looking up the rest from reference TRBV5-4 and TRBJ1-6 gives the full variable domain: ETGVTQSPTHLIKTRGQQVTLRCSSQSGHNTVSWYQQALGQGPQFIFQYYREEENGRGNFPPRFSGLQFPNYSSELNVNALELDDSALYLCASSIGQGAGSYNSPLHFGNGTRLTVT.

The chain recombines TRBV5-1 with TRBJ2-1; TRBD2 agrees at 10 bases. Germline CDR1 SGHRS, CDR2 YFSETQ. Germline trimming cut 4 bases from V and 5 bases from J; bases unmatched to any gene: 6. The CDR3 consists of 15 residues. This chain's CDR3 is CASSPRTSGHNEQFF. In DNA, the CDR3 is TGCGCCAGCAGCCCACGGACTAGCGGTCACAATGAGCAGTTCTTC.

V usage is TRBV15 and J usage is TRBJ1-5; D gene ambiguous. Germline lookup yields CDR1 LNHNV and CDR2 YYDKDF (reference sequence). The CDR3 loop spans 14 amino acids. The V gene lost 1 base and the J gene lost 5 bases, with 9 bases spanning the gap. In nucleotides, the CDR3 is TGTGCCACCAGCAGAGGTAGAGGAGATCAGCCCCAGCATTTT. Amino acid sequence: CATSRGRGDQPQHF.

V usage is TRBV27 and J usage is TRBJ2-3; 7 bases line up with TRBD2. With 3 bases clipped from V and 7 bases from J, the junction kept 7 bases outside the gene matches. The germline V gene has CDR1 MNHEY and CDR2 SMNVEV (reference sequence). The CDR3 contains 14 residues. The CDR3 loop reads CASSLGGSVNTQYF. CDR3 coding DNA: TGTGCCAGCAGTTTGGGCGGGAGTGTGAATACGCAGTATTTT.

V and J are TRBV13 and TRBJ2-7; 9 nucleotides align to TRBD1. The CDR3 spans 15 residues. Per germline, CDR1 PRHDT and CDR2 FYEKMQ (reference sequence). J lost 6 bases, V lost 5 bases, and 11 bases had no gene match. The CDR3 bases are TGTGCCAGCAGCAACTCCGGGACAGGGCTTCGCGAGCAGTACTTC. It codes for CASSNSGTGLREQYF.

The V gene is TRBV30, the J gene TRBJ2-7; D not certain. Germline V gene lookup returns CDR1 GTSNPN and CDR2 SVGIG (reference sequence). The CDR3 spans 11 residues. The V end lost 2 bases, the J end lost 1 base, and 3 bases lay between the germline ends. CDR3 in amino acids: CAWSLSYEQYF. CDR3 bases: TGTGCCTGGAGTTTATCCTACGAGCAGTACTTC.

The V call is TRBV6-1, the J call TRBJ2-3; possible D gene TRBD2, 5 bases. The V gene lost 3 bases and the J gene lost 6 bases, with 25 bases spanning the gap. The CDR3 covers 18 residues. Germline V lookup: CDR1 MNHNS, CDR2 SASEGT. CDR3 nucleotide sequence: TGTGCCAGCAGTGATCTTTCGAGCAGGCTCGTAACGGGGGATACGCAGTATTTT. The encoded protein is CASSDLSSRLVTGDTQYF.

The chain uses TRBV12-5 and TRBJ1-2; 9 nucleotides align to TRBD1. The germline CDR1 and CDR2 sequences are LGHNT and FRNRAP. V was clipped by 4 bases and J by 3 bases; unmatched bases: 3. The CDR3 has 14 residues. DNA of the CDR3: TGTGCTAGTGGTTATGGGACAGGGCACTATGGCTACACCTTC. As protein: CASGYGTGHYGYTF.

The rearrangement joins TRBV2 to TRBJ1-1, with unresolved D. Trimming cost V 7 bases and J 2 bases, with 11 bases left between them. Germline CDR1 is SNHLY and CDR2 is FYNNEI. There are 13 residues in the CDR3. The CDR3 is CASTPAGNTEAFF. CDR3 DNA: TGTGCCAGCACACCCGCAGGAAACACTGAAGCTTTCTTT.

The chain is built from TRBV9 and TRBJ1-5; 8 positions agree with TRBD1. The CDR3 has 13 amino acids. The J segment lost 6 bases and the V segment lost 1 base, leaving 0 bases of the junction unmatched. In germline, CDR1 is SGDLS, CDR2 YYNGEE. The DNA for the CDR3 is TGTGCCAGCAGCGTAACAGGGGGTCAGCCCCAGCATTTT. Encoded protein: CASSVTGGQPQHF.

This chain uses TRBV7-9 with TRBJ1-6; the match to TRBD1 covers 7 bases. V was clipped by 6 bases and J by 7 bases; unmatched bases: 6. The CDR3 loop spans 14 amino acids. Germline V gives CDR1 SEHNR, CDR2 FQNEAQ (reference sequence). The CDR3 DNA follows: TGTGCCAGCAGTCGACGACAGGGCAATTCACCCCTCCACTTT. Residues: CASSRRQGNSPLHF.

V usage is TRBV5-1 and J usage is TRBJ2-3; tentatively, D is TRBD2 (5 bases). Germline assignment: CDR1 SGHRS and CDR2 YFSETQ. Trimming cost V 4 bases and J 5 bases, with 8 bases left between them. This CDR3 region has 12 residues. CDR3 sequence (DNA): TGCGCCAGCAGCACTAGAGGAGATACGCAGTATTTT. It yields the protein CASSTRGDTQYF.

The V call is TRBV27, the J call TRBJ2-2, with D possibly being TRBD2 (6 bases). Trimming cost V 6 bases and J 4 bases, with 18 bases left between them. There are 16 residues in the CDR3. Germline V gene data show CDR1 as MNHEY and CDR2 as SMNVEV (reference sequence). The DNA of the CDR3 is TGTGCCAGCAGGAAAGCCCCTGGGGGGTCCACCGGGGAGCTGTTTTTT. It is translated as CASRKAPGGSTGELFF.

The gene calls are TRBV28 and TRBJ2-7; D is possibly TRBD1 (6 bases). The germline V gene encodes CDR1 MDHEN and CDR2 SYDVKM. This CDR3 region has 14 residues. Trimming removed 2 bases from V and 3 bases from J, with 11 bases in between. The CDR3 protein is CASSLVGALYEQYF. In DNA form, the CDR3 reads TGTGCCAGCAGTTTAGTGGGGGCGCTCTACGAGCAGTACTTC.

J is TRBJ2-6 and V is TRBV5-4, with a possible D match to TRBD1 (5 bases). The CDR3 totals 15 residues. Trimming left V 2 bases short and J 0 bases short, with 6 bases between. Germline CDR1 is SGHNT and CDR2 is YYREEE (reference sequence). This CDR3 is CASSFRGSGANVLTF. Here the CDR3 DNA reads TGTGCCAGCAGCTTTAGGGGCTCTGGGGCCAACGTCCTGACTTTC.